This T cell receptor (beta chain) is from a study of T cell repertoires and HLA-DP antigens. Study-wide points: Antigen presentation used HeLa cells, with total CD4+ cells responding. Against one allele, clones undetected before culture averaged about 34%; against the other, 50.6%.

Concerning this clone itself: Its target is not known.

Clones were sequenced by immunoSEQ multiplex PCR, and TCRdb holds only the in-frame ones, with some missing. The sample has over 60,000 clones, just under 80% seen once; the top ten hold approximately 1.4%. The TCR originated in a man aged 55 to 70 in good health and CMV-seronegative. The sample taken for sequencing was CD4+ T cells from PBMCs.

The CDR3 loop reads CASSFGQGSNQPQHF. DNA of the CDR3: TGTGCCAGCAGCTTCGGACAGGGCAGCAATCAGCCCCAGCATTTT. V and J are TRBV6-6 and TRBJ1-5; TRBD1 matches 8 bases. Losses at the gene ends were 6 bases for V and 1 base for J; bases not matched to a gene: 5. This CDR3 has 15 amino acids. Germline V lookup: CDR1 MNHNY, CDR2 SVGAGI (reference sequence).